These 27 T cell receptor beta chains were all obtained from the same sample, sequenced in a study of CD8 T cells in ankylosing spondylitis. The study, taken as a whole, reports: A TCR beta motif of eight or nine highly homologous variants seemed to mark ankylosing spondylitis blood.

These receptors have no identified antigens. One entry per CDR3 protein, called by TCRdb with MiXCR from the 5' RACE reads. The data show hundreds of thousands of distinct CDR3 sequences, with 15% to 20% seen just once and approximately 0.93% held by the top ten. The specimen sequenced was blood, either unsorted or a sorted T cell fraction (not recorded which). The receptors were sampled from a male donor with ankylosing spondylitis.

In the case of this clonotype: A junction boundary mismatches the germline segment, possibly from a read error. V is TRBV7-7 and J is TRBJ2-5; D assignment may be TRBD1 or TRBD2 (6 bases each). The CDR3 totals 15 residues. Germline CDR1 reads SSHAT; CDR2 reads FNYEAQ (reference sequence). In nucleotides, the CDR3 is TGTGCTAGCAGCTTATCGGGGGCAGCAGGGGAGACCCAGTACTTC. Protein: CASSLSGAAGETQYF.

A few counts support this clonotype. The chain carries TRBV3-1 and TRBJ1-1, with 7 bases identical to TRBD1. The germline gives CDR1 LGHDT, CDR2 YNNKEL (reference sequence). J gave up 10 bases and V 1 base, and 3 bases lay outside the gene matches. The CDR3 runs to 12 residues. CDR3 in amino acids: CASSQGRTGAFF. The CDR3 DNA reads as TGTGCCAGCAGCCAAGGCCGGACAGGAGCTTTCTTT.

The chain uses TRBV7-2 and TRBJ2-1, with 7 bases that match TRBD2. Trimming at V came to 0 bases and at J to 15 bases, leaving 11 bases not matched to a gene. The CDR3 has 14 amino acids. Germline V gives CDR1 SGHTA, CDR2 FQGNSA. The CDR3 sequence: CASSLAFQGGKPFF. CDR3 DNA sequence: TGTGCCAGCAGCTTAGCGTTCCAGGGAGGGAAGCCGTTCTTC. The full variable domain, rest sourced from reference TRBV7-2 and TRBJ2-1, is GAGVSQSPSNKVTEKGKDVELRCDPISGHTALYWYRQSLGQGLEFLIYFQGNSAPDKSGLPSDRFSAERTGGSVSTLTIQRTQQEDSAVYLCASSLAFQGGKPFFGPGTRLTVL.

The rearrangement joins TRBV5-4 to TRBJ2-1, with a weak D call TRBD2 (6 bases). The CDR3 contains 16 residues. V lost 2 bases to trimming and J lost 0 bases, with 12 bases between them. Germline lookup yields CDR1 SGHNT and CDR2 YYREEE (reference sequence). CDR3 sequence: CASSLTRLGSYNEQFF. The CDR3, as DNA: TGTGCCAGCAGCTTAACCAGACTAGGCTCCTACAATGAGCAGTTCTTC. Combining the CDR3 with reference TRBV5-4 and TRBJ2-1 gives the whole variable domain ETGVTQSPTHLIKTRGQQVTLRCSSQSGHNTVSWYQQALGQGPQFIFQYYREEENGRGNFPPRFSGLQFPNYSSELNVNALELDDSALYLCASSLTRLGSYNEQFFGPGTRLTVL.

The V call is TRBV5-6, the J call TRBJ2-2; 15 nucleotides line up with TRBD2. Germline V CDR1 and CDR2: SGHDT, YYEEEE. The ends lost 4 bases at V and 5 bases at J; junction bases unmatched: 12. The CDR3 covers 19 residues. The CDR3 is CASSRTSGRVKGETGELFF. The CDR3 bases are TGTGCCAGCAGCCGGACTAGCGGGAGGGTAAAAGGAGAGACCGGGGAGCTGTTTTTT.

The chain couples TRBV20-1 to TRBJ1-2; D not certain. V lost 0 bases, J lost 4 bases, and 6 bases lay in between. Germline-derived CDR1 and CDR2 are DFQATT and SNEGSKA (reference sequence). The CDR3 contains 12 residues. In nucleotides, the CDR3 is TGCAGTGCTAGAGAGGGTCCCTATGGCTACACCTTC. It is translated as CSAREGPYGYTF.

This clonotype showed up many times. The chain couples TRBV20-1 to TRBJ2-4, with a weak D call TRBD2 (5 bases). The V end was cut by 5 bases, the J end by 0 bases, with 8 bases between. Germline V gene sequence: CDR1 DFQATT, CDR2 SNEGSKA (reference sequence). This CDR3 has 13 residues. CDR3 sequence reads: CSAPGRAKNIQYF. The DNA for the CDR3 is TGCAGTGCTCCGGGGAGAGCCAAAAACATTCAGTACTTC.

This clonotype was recorded at least ten times. The chain carries TRBV25-1 and TRBJ2-1; TRBD1 matches at 7 bases. J was trimmed by 3 bases and V by 8 bases; bases with no gene match: 10. Germline V gene sequence: CDR1 MGHDK, CDR2 SYGVNS. CDR3 length: 15 amino acids. The CDR3 protein is CASGRLGQDYNEQFF. The CDR3 coding sequence is TGTGCCAGCGGGCGGTTAGGACAGGACTACAATGAGCAGTTCTTC.

This clonotype was seen many times. The chain joins TRBV6-5 to TRBJ2-2; D is ambiguous. The CDR3 runs to 12 residues. V dropped 6 bases and J dropped 1 base, with 3 bases sitting between them. The germline gives CDR1 MNHEY, CDR2 SVGAGI. The CDR3 nucleotides are TGTGCCAGCAGGGGGAACACCGGGGAGCTGTTTTTT. Translated, it gives CASRGNTGELFF.

The V call is TRBV3-1, the J call TRBJ1-1; 8 bases match TRBD1. V dropped 6 bases and J dropped 6; count of bases not matched to a gene: 12. Germline V gives CDR1 LGHDT, CDR2 YNNKEL (reference sequence). This CDR3 has 15 residues. The CDR3 loop reads CASRPGGKRFAEAFF. CDR3 DNA: TGTGCCAGCAGACCAGGGGGCAAAAGGTTCGCTGAAGCTTTCTTT.

This clonotype was seen a handful of times. The CDR3 nucleotides read TGTGCCAGCAGGCATAGCTCTGGAAACACCATATATTTT. It codes for CASRHSSGNTIYF. The chain combines TRBV12-3 or TRBV12-4 with TRBJ1-3; D is unresolved. The CDR3 runs 13 residues. V was trimmed by 6 bases and J by 0 bases, leaving 6 bases between them.

This clonotype was seen a handful of times. The V call is TRBV20-1, the J call TRBJ2-7, with TRBD2 matching over 9 bases. V was clipped by 5 bases and J by 2 bases; unmatched bases: 16. Looked up from germline, CDR1 is DFQATT and CDR2 is SNEGSKA (reference sequence). The CDR3 has 17 residues. The CDR3 sequence: CSAGPRNFSGRPYEQYF. In DNA, the CDR3 is TGCAGTGCTGGCCCTAGGAACTTTAGCGGGAGACCCTACGAGCAGTACTTC.

This clonotype was detected ten times or more. The chain employs TRBV29-1 and TRBJ2-7; D remains unclear. With 4 bases removed from V and 0 bases from J, the gap between germline ends came to 7 bases. CDR3 length: 12 residues. CDR1 SQVTM and CDR2 ANQGSEA come from the germline V gene. The CDR3 DNA reads TGCAGCGTTGCGACGGACTCCTACGAGCAGTACTTC. Its protein is CSVATDSYEQYF.

The chain carries TRBV6-5 and TRBJ2-5, with TRBD2 matching over 14 bases. CDR1 and CDR2 (germline): MNHEY, SVGAGI. The CDR3 is 17 residues long. Unmatched junction bases numbered 9, after V lost 2 bases and J lost 7 bases. CDR3 nucleotide sequence: TGTGCCAGCAGTTACGGACTAGCGGGGGGCACGCTGTCGACCCAGTACTTC. Its protein is CASSYGLAGGTLSTQYF.

This chain uses TRBV5-1 with TRBJ1-1, with D maybe TRBD1 (5 bases). The CDR3 runs to 14 residues. V was trimmed by 0 bases and J by 11 bases, leaving 17 bases between them. The germline V gene has CDR1 SGHRS and CDR2 YFSETQ. CDR3 sequence: CASSLGPGTGPAFF. As DNA, the CDR3 is TGCGCCAGCAGCTTGGGGCCGGGAACAGGACCGGCTTTCTTT.

This chain joins TRBV20-1 and TRBJ2-2, with D possibly matching TRBD1 (5 bases). This CDR3 has 14 amino acids. V gave up 6 bases and J gave up 7 bases, with 18 bases separating them. Germline values: CDR1 DFQATT, CDR2 SNEGSKA (reference sequence). CDR3 amino acids: CSARALLDGGELFF. Here the CDR3 DNA reads TGCAGTGCCAGGGCTCTGCTTGATGGCGGGGAGCTGTTTTTT.

A few counts support this clonotype. The CDR3 DNA follows: TGTGCCAGCAGTTTAGGTTCCCAGCGGAATTATTACAATGAGCAGTTCTTC. It is translated as CASSLGSQRNYYNEQFF. J is TRBJ2-1 and V is TRBV27; possibly TRBD2 for D (5 bases). The CDR3 spans 17 residues. V lost 2 bases and J 4 bases, leaving 18 bases between the germline ends. Germline V gene data show CDR1 as MNHEY and CDR2 as SMNVEV (reference sequence).

The V gene is TRBV7-8, the J gene TRBJ2-7, with 10 positions matching TRBD1. Germline V gene lookup returns CDR1 SGHVS and CDR2 FQNEAQ. Germline trimming cut 5 bases from V and 2 bases from J; bases unmatched to any gene: 6. The CDR3 spans 15 residues. The CDR3 sequence: CASSKGQGPPYEQYF. As DNA, the CDR3 is TGTGCCAGCAGCAAGGGACAGGGGCCCCCCTACGAGCAGTACTTC.

V usage is TRBV6-5 and J usage is TRBJ2-1, with D uncertain. There are 14 residues in the CDR3. Trimming stripped 0 bases from V and 6 bases from J, with 9 bases between. Germline V gives CDR1 MNHEY, CDR2 SVGAGI. The CDR3, as DNA: TGTGCCAGCAGTTACTCCCAGAACTCCAATGAGCAGTTCTTC. Its translation: CASSYSQNSNEQFF.

This clonotype was seen only a few times. The rearrangement joins TRBV12-3 or TRBV12-4 to TRBJ2-2; no clear D. The CDR3 consists of 13 residues. Trimming removed 6 bases at V and 7 bases at J, with 12 bases between. In DNA form, the CDR3 reads TGTGCCAGCAGGAGAGTCTCCGTCGGGGAGCTGTTTTTT. Translating it yields CASRRVSVGELFF.

This clonotype was seen at least ten times. The rearrangement links TRBV12-3 or TRBV12-4 to TRBJ2-7; D uncertain. This CDR3 region has 13 residues. V dropped 6 bases and J dropped 0 bases, with 9 bases sitting between them. CDR3 loop: CASRGRSSYEQYF. For the CDR3, the DNA is TGTGCCAGCAGGGGCAGGAGCTCCTACGAGCAGTACTTC.

The V gene is TRBV12-3 or TRBV12-4, the J gene TRBJ2-1; 7 bases are shared with TRBD1. V gave up 6 bases and J gave up 7 bases; unmatched junction bases: 3. The CDR3 length is 12 residues. The DNA of the CDR3 is TGTGCCAGCAGGCCGACAGGGAATGAGCAGTTCTTC. Its translation: CASRPTGNEQFF.

This clonotype was seen a few times. The chain combines TRBV6-5 with TRBJ1-3; perhaps TRBD1 as D (5 bases). Looked up from germline, CDR1 is MNHEY and CDR2 is SVGAGI. The CDR3 consists of 15 residues. V lost 2 bases, J lost 4 bases, and 12 bases lay in between. In DNA, the CDR3 is TGTGCCAGCAGTTACCACGGGGGGAGAGGAAACACCATATATTTT. This translates into CASSYHGGRGNTIYF.

The CDR3 nucleotides read TGTGCCAGCAGCCCAGGGGGGGGCGCACGCACTGAAGCTTTCTTT. Amino acids: CASSPGGGARTEAFF. The chain recombines TRBV27 with TRBJ1-1, with 7 bases aligning to TRBD1. The ends lost 6 bases at V and 4 bases at J; junction bases unmatched: 11. The CDR3 is made up of 15 amino acids. Germline loops: CDR1 MNHEY, CDR2 SMNVEV (reference sequence).

The chain has TRBV7-3 and TRBJ2-7, with D hard to call. The V gene lost 4 bases and the J gene lost 6 bases, with 19 bases spanning the gap. The length of the CDR3 is 15 residues. Germline CDR1 is SGHTA and CDR2 is FQGTGA. The CDR3 nucleotides read TGTGCCAGCAGCTCCTTAGGCGGATGGACCTCCGAGCAGTACTTC. Translating gives CASSSLGGWTSEQYF.

The chain carries TRBV28 and TRBJ2-7, with TRBD2 as a possible D gene (6 bases). The CDR3 is made up of 15 amino acids. The germline gives CDR1 MDHEN, CDR2 SYDVKM. Trimming cost V 10 bases and J 2 bases, with 21 bases left between them. The CDR3 protein is CATSLGGSGTYEQYF. In DNA, the CDR3 is TGTGCCACCTCGCTAGGAGGGTCTGGTACCTACGAGCAGTACTTC.

This clonotype was observed a few times. CDR3 residues: CASTSGDYGYTF. CDR3 coding DNA: TGTGCCAGCACTTCAGGGGACTATGGCTACACCTTC. This chain joins TRBV6-1 and TRBJ1-2, with D tentatively TRBD1 (6 bases). Germline CDR1 MNHNS, CDR2 SASEGT. This CDR3 contains 12 residues. With 7 bases removed from V and 3 bases from J, the gap between germline ends came to 9 bases.